This paragraph covers one TCR beta chain sequence. Participant age was roughly 18 to 95 years, and participants resided in fewer than 30 US areas. This sample stems from a study of blood T cell repertoires in COVID-19. Study as a whole: COVID-19 samples from acute and convalescent phases originated in the United States, Italy and Spain.

The germline V and J ends were trimmed by 7 bases and 1 base, with 10 bases remaining between them. The germline V gene has CDR1 SGHTA and CDR2 FQGTGA. This CDR3 region has 13 residues. Per the original methods: By means of reference gene primer amplification, nucleated cell counts were estimated. Using immunoSEQ multiplex PCR, the repertoire was profiled, and TCRdb retains in-frame clones only, with some absent. V and J calls and clone size follow that table, whereas D and trimming were derived from the DNA. Among around 400,000 clones, roughly nine tenths were seen once, and the ten largest hold about 0.86%.

The sample consisted of PBMCs or T cells enriched from blood (not recorded which). This clonotype was obtained from a woman in her forties who had been exposed to COVID-19. The chain combines TRBV7-3 with TRBJ1-1; perhaps TRBD1 as D (5 bases). The CDR3 is CASKQGSNTEAFF. The CDR3 DNA reads TGTGCCAGCAAGCAGGGTTCGAACACTGAAGCTTTCTTT. The complete variable domain, with remaining parts taken from reference TRBV7-3 and TRBJ1-1, reads GAGVSQTPSNKVTEKGKYVELRCDPISGHTALYWYRQSLGQGPEFLIYFQGTGAADDSGLPNDRFFAVRPEGSVSTLKIQRTERGDSAVYLCASKQGSNTEAFFGQGTRLTVV.